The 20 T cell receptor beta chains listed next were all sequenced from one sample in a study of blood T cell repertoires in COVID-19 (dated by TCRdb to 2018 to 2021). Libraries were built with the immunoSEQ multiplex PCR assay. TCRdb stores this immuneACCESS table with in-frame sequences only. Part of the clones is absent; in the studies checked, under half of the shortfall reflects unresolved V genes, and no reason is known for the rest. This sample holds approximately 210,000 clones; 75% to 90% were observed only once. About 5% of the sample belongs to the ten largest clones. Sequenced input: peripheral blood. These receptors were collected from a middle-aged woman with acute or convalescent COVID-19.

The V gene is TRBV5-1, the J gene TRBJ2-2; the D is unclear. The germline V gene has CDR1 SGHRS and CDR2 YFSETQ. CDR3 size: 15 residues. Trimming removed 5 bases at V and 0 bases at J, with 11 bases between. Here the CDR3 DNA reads TGCGCCAGCAGAGCCCCAACCACGAACACCGGGGAGCTGTTTTTT. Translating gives CASRAPTTNTGELFF.

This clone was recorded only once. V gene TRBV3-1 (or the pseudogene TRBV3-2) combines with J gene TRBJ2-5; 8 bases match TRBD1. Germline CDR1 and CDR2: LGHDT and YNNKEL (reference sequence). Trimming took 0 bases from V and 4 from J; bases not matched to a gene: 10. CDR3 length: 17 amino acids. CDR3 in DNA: TGTGCCAGCAGCCAAGATCTTCGGCAGGGGGCGGGAGAGACCCAGTACTTC. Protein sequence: CASSQDLRQGAGETQYF.

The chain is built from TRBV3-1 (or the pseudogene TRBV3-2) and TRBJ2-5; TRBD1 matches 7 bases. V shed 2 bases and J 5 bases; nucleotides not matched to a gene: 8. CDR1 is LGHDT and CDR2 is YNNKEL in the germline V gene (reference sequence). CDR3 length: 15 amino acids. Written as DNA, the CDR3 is TGTGCCAGCAGCCAACCGACAGGGTCTTGGGAGACCCAGTACTTC. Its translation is CASSQPTGSWETQYF.

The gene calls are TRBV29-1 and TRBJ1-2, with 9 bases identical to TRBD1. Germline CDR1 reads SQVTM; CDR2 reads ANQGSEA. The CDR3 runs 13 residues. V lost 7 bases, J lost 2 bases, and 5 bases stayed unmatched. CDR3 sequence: CSAVTGGNYGYTF. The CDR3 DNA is TGCAGCGCAGTGACAGGGGGAAACTATGGCTACACCTTC.

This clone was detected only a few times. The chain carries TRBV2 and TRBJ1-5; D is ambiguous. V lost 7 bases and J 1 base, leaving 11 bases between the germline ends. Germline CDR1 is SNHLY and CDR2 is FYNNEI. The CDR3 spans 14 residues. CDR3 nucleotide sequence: TGTGCCAGCAACGAGGGTGGAAGCAATCAGCCCCAGCATTTT. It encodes CASNEGGSNQPQHF.

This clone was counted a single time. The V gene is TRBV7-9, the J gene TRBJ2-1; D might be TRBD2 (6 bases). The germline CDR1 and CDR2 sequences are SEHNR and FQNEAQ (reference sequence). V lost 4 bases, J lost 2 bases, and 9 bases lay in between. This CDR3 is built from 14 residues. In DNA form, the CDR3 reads TGTGCCAGCAGCTCTCGACTAGCCTACAATGAGCAGTTCTTC. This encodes CASSSRLAYNEQFF.

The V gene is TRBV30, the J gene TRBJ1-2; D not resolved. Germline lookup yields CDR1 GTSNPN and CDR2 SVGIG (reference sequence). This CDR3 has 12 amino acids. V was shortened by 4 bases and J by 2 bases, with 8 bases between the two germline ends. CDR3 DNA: TGTGCCTGGAATGCGGGGAACTATGGCTACACCTTC. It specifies CAWNAGNYGYTF.

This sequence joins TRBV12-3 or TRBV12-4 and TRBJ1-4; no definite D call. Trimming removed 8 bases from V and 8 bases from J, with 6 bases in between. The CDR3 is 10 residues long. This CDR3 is CASRGEKLFF. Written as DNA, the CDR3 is TGTGCCAGCCGAGGAGAAAAACTGTTTTTT.

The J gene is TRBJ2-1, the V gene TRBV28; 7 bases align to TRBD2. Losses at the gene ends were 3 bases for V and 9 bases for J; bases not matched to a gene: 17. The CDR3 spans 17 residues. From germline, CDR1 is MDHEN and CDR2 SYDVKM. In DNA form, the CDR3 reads TGTGCCAGCAGTTTCCCCTCGAGCGGGGCGGTCAGGACTGAGCAGTTCTTC. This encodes CASSFPSSGAVRTEQFF.

The CDR3 reads CASSLSGGYQETQYF. The CDR3 region has the DNA TGTGCCAGCAGCTTGAGCGGGGGGTACCAAGAGACCCAGTACTTC. J is TRBJ2-5 and V is TRBV13; the match to TRBD2 covers 9 bases. The CDR3 consists of 15 residues. The ends lost 3 bases at V and 0 bases at J; junction bases unmatched: 2. Germline CDR1 is PRHDT and CDR2 is FYEKMQ (reference sequence).

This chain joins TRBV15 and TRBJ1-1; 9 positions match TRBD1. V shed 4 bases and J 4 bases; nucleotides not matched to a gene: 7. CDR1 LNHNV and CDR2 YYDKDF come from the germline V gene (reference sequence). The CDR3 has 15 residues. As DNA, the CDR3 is TGTGCCACCAGCACTGGGGACAGGGCGGGCACTGAAGCTTTCTTT. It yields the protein CATSTGDRAGTEAFF.

CDR3 sequence: CAISESWGVAGEQYV. The CDR3 nucleotides read TGTGCCATCAGTGAAAGCTGGGGGGTAGCTGGAGAGCAGTACGTC. The chain carries TRBV10-3 and TRBJ2-7, with a weak D call TRBD2 (6 bases). The V end was cut by 3 bases, the J end by 7 bases, with 19 bases between. Germline-derived CDR1 and CDR2 are ENHRY and SYGVKD. The CDR3 length is 15 residues.

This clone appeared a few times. The CDR3: CASSSAGKGETQYF. The CDR3 DNA is TGTGCCAGCAGTTCAGCGGGGAAGGGAGAGACCCAGTACTTC. V usage is TRBV27 and J usage is TRBJ2-5, with 7 nucleotides matching TRBD2. The CDR3 is made up of 14 amino acids. CDR1 and CDR2 from the germline V gene are MNHEY and SMNVEV (reference sequence). V lost 4 bases, J lost 4 bases, and 6 bases stayed unmatched.

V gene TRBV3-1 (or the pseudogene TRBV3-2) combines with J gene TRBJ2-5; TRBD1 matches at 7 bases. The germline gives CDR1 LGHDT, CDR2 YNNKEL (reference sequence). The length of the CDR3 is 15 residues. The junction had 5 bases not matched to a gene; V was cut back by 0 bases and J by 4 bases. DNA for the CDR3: TGTGCCAGCAGCCAAGATGAGGGACAGATAGAGACCCAGTACTTC. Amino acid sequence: CASSQDEGQIETQYF.

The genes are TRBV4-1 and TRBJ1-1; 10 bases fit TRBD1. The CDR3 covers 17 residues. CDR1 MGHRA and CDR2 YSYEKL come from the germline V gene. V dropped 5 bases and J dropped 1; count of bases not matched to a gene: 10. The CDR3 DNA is TGCGCCAGCAGCTTTCACTTGGGACAGGGGAGGAACACTGAAGCTTTCTTT. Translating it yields CASSFHLGQGRNTEAFF.

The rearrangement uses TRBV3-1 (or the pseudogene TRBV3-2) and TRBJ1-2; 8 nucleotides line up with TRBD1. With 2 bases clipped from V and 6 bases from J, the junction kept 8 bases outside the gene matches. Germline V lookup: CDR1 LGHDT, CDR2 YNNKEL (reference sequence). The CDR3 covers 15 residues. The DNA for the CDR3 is TGTGCCAGCAGCCAACCTCTTACAGGGGGACATGGCTACACCTTC. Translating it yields CASSQPLTGGHGYTF.

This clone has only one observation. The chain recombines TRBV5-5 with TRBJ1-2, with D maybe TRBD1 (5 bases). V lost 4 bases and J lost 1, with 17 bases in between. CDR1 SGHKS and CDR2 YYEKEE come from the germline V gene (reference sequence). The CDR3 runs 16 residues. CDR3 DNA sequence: TGTGCCAGCAGCCCCGAGGACCGGGGGTTTAACTATGGCTACACCTTC. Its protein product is CASSPEDRGFNYGYTF.

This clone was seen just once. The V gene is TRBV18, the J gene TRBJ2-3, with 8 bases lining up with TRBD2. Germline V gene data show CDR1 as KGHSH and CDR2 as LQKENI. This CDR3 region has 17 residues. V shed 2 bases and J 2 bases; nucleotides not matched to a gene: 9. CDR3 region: CASSPSSPLAVTDTQYF. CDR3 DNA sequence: TGTGCCAGCTCACCATCCTCTCCACTAGCGGTCACAGATACGCAGTATTTT. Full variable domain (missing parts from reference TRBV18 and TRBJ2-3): NAGVMQNPRHLVRRRGQEARLRCSPMKGHSHVYWYRQLPEEGLKFMVYLQKENIIDESGMPKERFSAEFPKEGPSILRIQQVVRGDSAAYFCASSPSSPLAVTDTQYFGPGTRLTVL.

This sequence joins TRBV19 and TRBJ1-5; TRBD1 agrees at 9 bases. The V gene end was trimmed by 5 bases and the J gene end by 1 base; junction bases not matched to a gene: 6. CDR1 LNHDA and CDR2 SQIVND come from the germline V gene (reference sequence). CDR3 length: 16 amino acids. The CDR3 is CASSATGGRSNQPQHF. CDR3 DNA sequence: TGTGCCAGTAGTGCTACAGGGGGCAGGAGCAATCAGCCCCAGCATTTT. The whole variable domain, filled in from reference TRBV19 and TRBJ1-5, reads DGGITQSPKYLFRKEGQNVTLSCEQNLNHDAMYWYRQDPGQGLRLIYYSQIVNDFQKGDIAEGYSVSREKKESFPLTVTSAQKNPTAFYLCASSATGGRSNQPQHFGDGTRLSIL.

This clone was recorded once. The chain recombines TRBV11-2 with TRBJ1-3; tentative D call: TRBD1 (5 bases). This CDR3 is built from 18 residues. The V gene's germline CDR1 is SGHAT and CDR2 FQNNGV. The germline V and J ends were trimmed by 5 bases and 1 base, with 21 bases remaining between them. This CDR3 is CASSPAPGRGFSGNTIYF. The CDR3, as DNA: TGTGCCAGCAGCCCCGCGCCCGGGAGGGGATTTTCTGGAAACACCATATATTTT.